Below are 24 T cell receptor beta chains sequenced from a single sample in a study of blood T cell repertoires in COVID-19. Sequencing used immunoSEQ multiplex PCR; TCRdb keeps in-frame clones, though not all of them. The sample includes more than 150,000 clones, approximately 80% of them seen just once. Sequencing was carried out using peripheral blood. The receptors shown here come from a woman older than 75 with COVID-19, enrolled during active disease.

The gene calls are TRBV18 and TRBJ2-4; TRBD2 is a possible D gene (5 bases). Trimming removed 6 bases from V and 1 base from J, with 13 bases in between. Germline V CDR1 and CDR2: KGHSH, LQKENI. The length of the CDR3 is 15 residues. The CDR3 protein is CASSLSGFAKNIQYF. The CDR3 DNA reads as TGTGCCAGCTCCCTATCGGGGTTTGCCAAAAACATTCAGTACTTC.

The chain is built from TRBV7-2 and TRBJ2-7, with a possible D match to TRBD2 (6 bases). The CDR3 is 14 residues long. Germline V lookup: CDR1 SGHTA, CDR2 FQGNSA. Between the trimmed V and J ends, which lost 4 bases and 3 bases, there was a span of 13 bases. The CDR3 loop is CASSSPGLYYEQYF. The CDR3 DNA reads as TGTGCCAGCAGCTCACCGGGACTGTACTACGAGCAGTACTTC.

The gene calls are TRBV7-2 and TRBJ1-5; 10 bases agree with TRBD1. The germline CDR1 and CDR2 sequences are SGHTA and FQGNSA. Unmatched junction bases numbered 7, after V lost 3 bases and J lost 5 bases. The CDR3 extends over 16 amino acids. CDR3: CASSFTGTGADQPQHF. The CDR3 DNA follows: TGTGCCAGCAGCTTTACCGGGACAGGGGCTGATCAGCCCCAGCATTTT.

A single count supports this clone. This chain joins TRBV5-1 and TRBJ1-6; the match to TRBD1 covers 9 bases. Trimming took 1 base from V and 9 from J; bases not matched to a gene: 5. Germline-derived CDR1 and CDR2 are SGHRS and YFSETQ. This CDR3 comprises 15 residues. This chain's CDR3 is CASSLSGTGRSPLHF. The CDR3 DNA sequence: TGCGCCAGCAGCTTGTCGGGGACAGGGCGTTCACCCCTCCACTTT.

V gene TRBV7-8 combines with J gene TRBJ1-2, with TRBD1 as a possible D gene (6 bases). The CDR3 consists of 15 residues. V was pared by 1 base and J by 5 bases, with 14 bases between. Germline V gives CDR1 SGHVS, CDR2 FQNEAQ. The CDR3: CASSLVWGLGYGYTF. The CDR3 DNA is TGTGCCAGCAGCTTAGTATGGGGGCTCGGTTATGGCTACACCTTC.

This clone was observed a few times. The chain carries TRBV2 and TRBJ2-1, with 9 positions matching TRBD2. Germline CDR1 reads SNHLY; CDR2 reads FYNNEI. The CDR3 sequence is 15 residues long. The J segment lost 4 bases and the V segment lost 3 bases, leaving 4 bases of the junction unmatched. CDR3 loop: CASSEGLAHYNEQFF. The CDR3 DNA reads TGTGCCAGCAGTGAGGGACTAGCCCATTACAATGAGCAGTTCTTC.

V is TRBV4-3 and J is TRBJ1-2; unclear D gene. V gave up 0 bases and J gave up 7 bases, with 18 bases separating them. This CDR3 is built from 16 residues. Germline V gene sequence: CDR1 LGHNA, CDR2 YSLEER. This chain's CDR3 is CASSQDTFWRVGGYTF. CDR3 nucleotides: TGCGCCAGCAGCCAAGATACCTTTTGGAGGGTTGGTGGCTACACCTTC.

The CDR3 protein is CASSLWTSGSYNEQFF. CDR3 in DNA: TGCGCCAGCAGCTTGTGGACTAGCGGCTCCTACAATGAGCAGTTCTTC. The chain carries TRBV5-1 and TRBJ2-1, with TRBD2 matching 10 bases. From germline, CDR1 is SGHRS and CDR2 YFSETQ. With V trimmed by 1 base and J by 0 bases, 1 base remained unmatched. CDR3 length: 16 amino acids.

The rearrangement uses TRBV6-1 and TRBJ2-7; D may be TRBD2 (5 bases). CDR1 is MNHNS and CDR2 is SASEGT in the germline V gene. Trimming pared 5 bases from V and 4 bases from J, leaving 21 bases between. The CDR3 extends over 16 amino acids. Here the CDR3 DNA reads TGTGCCAGCAGTAAAGGGTGGACTGGAGGCCCTTACGAGCAGTACTTC. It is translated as CASSKGWTGGPYEQYF.

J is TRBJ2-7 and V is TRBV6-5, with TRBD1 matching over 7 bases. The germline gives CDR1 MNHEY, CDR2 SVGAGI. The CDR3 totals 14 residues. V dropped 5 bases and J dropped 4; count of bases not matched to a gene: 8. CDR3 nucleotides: TGTGCCAGCAGTAACCGGGACAGACAGTACGAGCAGTACTTC. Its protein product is CASSNRDRQYEQYF.

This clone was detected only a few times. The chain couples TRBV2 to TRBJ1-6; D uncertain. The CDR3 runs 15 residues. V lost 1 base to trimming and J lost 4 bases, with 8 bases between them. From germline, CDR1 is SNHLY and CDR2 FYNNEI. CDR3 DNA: TGTGCCAGCAGTGAAGGGGCGATTTATAATTCACCCCTCCACTTT. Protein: CASSEGAIYNSPLHF.

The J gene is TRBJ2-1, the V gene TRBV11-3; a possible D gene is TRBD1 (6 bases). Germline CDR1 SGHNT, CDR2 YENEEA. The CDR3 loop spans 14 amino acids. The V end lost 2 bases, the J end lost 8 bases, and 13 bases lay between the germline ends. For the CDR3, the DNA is TGTGCCAGCAGCTTAAACAGGGCGAACCATGAGCAGTTCTTC. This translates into CASSLNRANHEQFF.

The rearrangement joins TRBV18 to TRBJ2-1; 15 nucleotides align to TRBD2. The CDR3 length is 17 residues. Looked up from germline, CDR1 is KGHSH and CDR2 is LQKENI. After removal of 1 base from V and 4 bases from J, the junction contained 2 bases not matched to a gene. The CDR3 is CASSPRGTSGGYNEQFF. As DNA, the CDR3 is TGTGCCAGCTCACCACGGGGGACTAGCGGGGGGTACAATGAGCAGTTCTTC.

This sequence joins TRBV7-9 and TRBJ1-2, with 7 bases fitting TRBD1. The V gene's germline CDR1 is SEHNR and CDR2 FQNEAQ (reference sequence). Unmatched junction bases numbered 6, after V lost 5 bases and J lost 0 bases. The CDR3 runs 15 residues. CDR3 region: CASSDPGGPNYGYTF. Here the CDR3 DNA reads TGTGCCAGCAGCGACCCAGGGGGACCTAACTATGGCTACACCTTC.

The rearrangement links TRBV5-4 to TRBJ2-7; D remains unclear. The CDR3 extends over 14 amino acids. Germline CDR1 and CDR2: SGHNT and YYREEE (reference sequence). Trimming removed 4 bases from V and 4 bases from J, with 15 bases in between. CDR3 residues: CASSELKTPYEQYF. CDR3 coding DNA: TGTGCCAGCAGCGAACTTAAAACCCCTTACGAGCAGTACTTC.

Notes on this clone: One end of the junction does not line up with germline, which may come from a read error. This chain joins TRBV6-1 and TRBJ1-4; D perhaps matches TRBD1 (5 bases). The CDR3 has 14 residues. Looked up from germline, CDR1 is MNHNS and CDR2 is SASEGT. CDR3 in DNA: TGTGCCAGCAGTGAACTGTTCGGGCAGGGCCGCTTTATTTTT. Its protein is CASSELFGQGRFIF.

The DNA for the CDR3 is TGTGCCAGCAGCCCAGGCCGGACAGGGGACGACGAGCAGTACTTC. As protein: CASSPGRTGDDEQYF. The chain employs TRBV9 and TRBJ2-7; 9 bases agree with TRBD1. CDR1 is SGDLS, CDR2 YYNGEE, per germline. With 4 bases clipped from V and 5 bases from J, the junction kept 10 bases outside the gene matches. The CDR3 totals 15 residues.

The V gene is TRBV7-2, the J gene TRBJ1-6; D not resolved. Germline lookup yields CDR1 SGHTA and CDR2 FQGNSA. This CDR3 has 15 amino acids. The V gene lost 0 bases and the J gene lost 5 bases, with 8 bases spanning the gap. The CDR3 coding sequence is TGTGCCAGCAGCTTAGCAGCGATGAATAATTCACCCCTCCACTTT. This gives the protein CASSLAAMNNSPLHF.

The CDR3 DNA follows: TGTGCCAGCAGCGTTTCGACAGGGGGGTCTGGCTACACCTTC. Amino acids: CASSVSTGGSGYTF. This chain connects TRBV5-6 to TRBJ1-2; TRBD1 matches at 9 bases. The ends lost 4 bases at V and 7 bases at J; junction bases unmatched: 8. The CDR3 totals 14 residues. The germline V gene encodes CDR1 SGHDT and CDR2 YYEEEE.

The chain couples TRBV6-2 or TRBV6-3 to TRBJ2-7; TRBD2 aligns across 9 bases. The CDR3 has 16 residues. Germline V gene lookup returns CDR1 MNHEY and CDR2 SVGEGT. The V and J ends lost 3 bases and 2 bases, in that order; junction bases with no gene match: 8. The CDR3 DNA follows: TGTGCCAGCAGTTATCACCTGTTAGCGGGGGCCTACGAGCAGTACTTC. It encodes CASSYHLLAGAYEQYF.

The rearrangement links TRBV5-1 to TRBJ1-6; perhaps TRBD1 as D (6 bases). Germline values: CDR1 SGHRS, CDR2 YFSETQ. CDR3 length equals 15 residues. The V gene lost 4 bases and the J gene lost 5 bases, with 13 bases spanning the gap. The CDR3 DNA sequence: TGCGCCAGCAGCCTGGACAGCCCCAATAATTCACCCCTCCACTTT. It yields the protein CASSLDSPNNSPLHF.

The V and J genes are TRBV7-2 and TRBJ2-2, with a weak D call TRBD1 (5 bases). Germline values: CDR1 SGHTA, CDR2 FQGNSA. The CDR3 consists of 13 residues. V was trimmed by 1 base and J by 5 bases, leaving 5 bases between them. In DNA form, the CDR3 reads TGTGCCAGCAGCTTAGACAGGACCGGGGAGCTGTTTTTT. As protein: CASSLDRTGELFF.

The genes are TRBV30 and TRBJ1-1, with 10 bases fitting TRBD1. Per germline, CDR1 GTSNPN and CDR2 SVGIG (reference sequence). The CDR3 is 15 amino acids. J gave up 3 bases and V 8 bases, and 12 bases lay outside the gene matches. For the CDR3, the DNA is TGTGCCCGGGGAGGGGACAGGGGATTATACACTGAAGCTTTCTTT. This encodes CARGGDRGLYTEAFF.

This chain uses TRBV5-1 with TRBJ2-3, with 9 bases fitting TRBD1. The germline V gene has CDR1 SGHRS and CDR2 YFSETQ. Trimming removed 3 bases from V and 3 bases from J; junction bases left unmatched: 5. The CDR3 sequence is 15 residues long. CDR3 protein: CASSYSGQGTDTQYF. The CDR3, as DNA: TGCGCCAGCAGCTACTCGGGACAGGGAACAGATACGCAGTATTTT.